This T cell receptor beta chain appears in the sequencing data of a study of blood T cell repertoires in COVID-19. Repertoires were generated with immunoSEQ multiplex PCR, while TCRdb's copy carries only in-frame clones and drops some. The sample lists approximately 260,000 clones; more than 65% were seen once. Trimming took 10 bases from V and 3 from J, leaving 21 bases between them. This CDR3 spans 15 amino acids. Germline V lookup: CDR1 MDHEN, CDR2 SYDVKM. The V call is TRBV28, the J call TRBJ1-2; D gene unclear. The sequence was collected from a middle-aged woman with active or convalescent COVID-19. Sequencing was done on a sample of peripheral blood. CDR3 coding DNA: TGTGCCACCCCACTCAGTCGGGAAGGATACTATGGCTACACCTTC. Amino acids: CATPLSREGYYGYTF.